This TCR beta chain stems from a study of regulatory and conventional T cells in RAG deficiency. Blood CD4+ CD25-low CD127-high conventional T cells supplied the genomic DNA template. Sequenced by immunoSEQ multiplex PCR; TCRdb stores in-frame clones only, minus some. The sample shows about 24,000 clones, approximately 96% of them seen only once. The CDR3 is 13 amino acids. Trimming removed 4 bases at V and 5 bases at J, with 10 bases between. Germline V gene sequence: CDR1 SGHDT, CDR2 YYEEEE. This sample also belongs to another study, concerning regulatory T cells. In that study: Amplification used 52 TRBV primers and 13 TRBJ primers. Patient repertoires had restricted TRB V-J pairs and skewed V and J usage, most in Tregs.

The source material was CD25- CD4+ T cells sorted from blood. The chain recombines TRBV5-6 with TRBJ2-1; D gene uncertain. This clonotype was sampled from a human donor in good health. The CDR3 DNA reads TGTGCCAGCAGCCCACAGAGAAACAATGAGCAGTTCTTC. Translated: CASSPQRNNEQFF.